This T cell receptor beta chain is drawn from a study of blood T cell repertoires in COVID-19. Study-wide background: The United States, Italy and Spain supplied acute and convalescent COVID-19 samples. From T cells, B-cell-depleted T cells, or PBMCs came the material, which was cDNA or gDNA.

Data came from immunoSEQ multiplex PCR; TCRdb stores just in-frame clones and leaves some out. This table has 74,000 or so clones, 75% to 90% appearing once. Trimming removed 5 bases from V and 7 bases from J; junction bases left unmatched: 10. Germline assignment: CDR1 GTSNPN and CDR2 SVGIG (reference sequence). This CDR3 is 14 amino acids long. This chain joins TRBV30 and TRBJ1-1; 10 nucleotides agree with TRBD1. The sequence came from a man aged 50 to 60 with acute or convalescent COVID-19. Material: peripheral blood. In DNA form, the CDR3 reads TGTGCCTGGGGAATGACAGGGGGCGCTGGTGAAGCTTTCTTT. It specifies CAWGMTGGAGEAFF.